Presented here are 23 T cell receptor beta chains from one specimen sequenced in a study of blood T cell repertoires in COVID-19. TCRdb's copy holds only in-frame clones and misses some; the assay was immunoSEQ multiplex PCR. Counted here are over 200,000 clones, around nine tenths occurring once; the ten biggest clones make up over 7.5%. Sequenced: peripheral blood. These receptor sequences come from a man aged 35 to 55 who had recovered from COVID-19.

The rearrangement uses TRBV11-2 and TRBJ2-4; D may be TRBD2 (7 bases). Trimming stripped 4 bases from V and 9 bases from J, with 13 bases between. Germline V lookup: CDR1 SGHAT, CDR2 FQNNGV. The CDR3 has 13 amino acids. The CDR3 bases are TGTGCCAGCAGCTCCGGGGGGCGAGGCATTCAGTACTTC. The encoded protein is CASSSGGRGIQYF.

This clone was counted once. The rearrangement uses TRBV2 and TRBJ2-3; 9 bases line up with TRBD1. Germline V CDR1 and CDR2: SNHLY, FYNNEI. Losses at the gene ends were 0 bases for V and 8 bases for J; bases not matched to a gene: 3. CDR3 length: 14 residues. CDR3 nucleotide sequence: TGTGCCAGCAGTGAAGCGACAGGGGGAGGTACGCAGTATTTT. Translated: CASSEATGGGTQYF.

J is TRBJ2-1 and V is TRBV9; D is perhaps TRBD2 (5 bases). CDR1 is SGDLS, CDR2 YYNGEE, per germline. The CDR3 runs to 19 residues. Trimming cost V 1 base and J 4 bases, with 24 bases left between them. The CDR3 bases are TGTGCCAGCAGCGTAAAGGACTTTACCTTAAACCAGAAATACAATGAGCAGTTCTTC. Its translation: CASSVKDFTLNQKYNEQFF.

This clone is a singleton in its sample. The rearrangement joins TRBV5-1 to TRBJ2-7; D might be TRBD2 (6 bases). Germline V gene data show CDR1 as SGHRS and CDR2 as YFSETQ. CDR3 length equals 19 residues. V was clipped by 5 bases and J by 7 bases, with 34 bases between them. The CDR3 loop is CASRRGWVRSKFTSEEQYF. The CDR3 DNA reads TGCGCCAGCAGACGGGGGTGGGTACGATCCAAATTCACGAGCGAGGAGCAGTACTTC.

This chain links TRBV5-1 with TRBJ2-4; 11 positions agree with TRBD2. After removal of 0 bases from V and 0 bases from J, the junction contained 11 bases not matched to a gene. Germline CDR1 SGHRS, CDR2 YFSETQ. The CDR3 runs to 20 residues. As DNA, the CDR3 is TGCGCCAGCAGCTTGGCGGGACTAGCGGAGGTAGTACTAGCCAAAAACATTCAGTACTTC. It codes for CASSLAGLAEVVLAKNIQYF.

This chain uses TRBV5-6 with TRBJ2-1; no clear D. The V gene lost 0 bases and the J gene lost 3 bases, with 7 bases spanning the gap. The CDR3 runs 14 residues. From germline, CDR1 is SGHDT and CDR2 YYEEEE. In nucleotides, the CDR3 is TGTGCCAGCAGCTTGGTCAGTCTCTACAATGAGCAGTTCTTC. Translated: CASSLVSLYNEQFF.

This clone was observed once. The chain employs TRBV7-6 and TRBJ2-7, with 8 nucleotides matching TRBD1. CDR1 SGHVS and CDR2 FNYEAQ come from the germline V gene. V was clipped by 4 bases and J by 5 bases; unmatched bases: 10. CDR3 length equals 15 residues. Written as DNA, the CDR3 is TGTGCCAGCAGCTCTAGGACAGGGACCGTCCACGAGCAGTACTTC. It encodes CASSSRTGTVHEQYF.

The J gene is TRBJ2-1, the V gene TRBV7-9; 10 bases map to TRBD1. V dropped 6 bases and J dropped 2; count of bases not matched to a gene: 4. Germline V gene sequence: CDR1 SEHNR, CDR2 FQNEAQ (reference sequence). This CDR3 contains 15 residues. The CDR3 DNA reads TGTGCCAGCAGTACCGGGACAGGGGCCTACAATGAGCAGTTCTTC. Translation: CASSTGTGAYNEQFF.

The chain is built from TRBV6-5 and TRBJ2-7; 9 bases line up with TRBD2. J was trimmed by 9 bases and V by 1 base; bases with no gene match: 10. The CDR3 is 15 residues long. The germline CDR1 and CDR2 sequences are MNHEY and SVGAGI. CDR3 protein: CASSYFGTSTTGQYF. As DNA, the CDR3 is TGTGCCAGCAGTTACTTCGGGACTAGCACCACCGGGCAGTACTTC.

The chain has TRBV19 and TRBJ1-1; D not resolved. Trimming shortened V by 3 bases and J by 4 bases, and 6 bases separated the two germline ends. CDR1 LNHDA and CDR2 SQIVND come from the germline V gene (reference sequence). The CDR3 consists of 12 residues. The CDR3 here is CASSIPSTEAFF. CDR3 nucleotides: TGTGCCAGTAGTATTCCGAGCACTGAAGCTTTCTTT.

This chain's CDR3 is CAIPCPGCTQYF. The CDR3 DNA reads as TGCGCCATCCCGTGCCCGGGGTGTACGCAGTATTTT. The genes are TRBV10-1 and TRBJ2-3; TRBD2 is a possible D gene (5 bases). CDR1 and CDR2 (germline): WNHNN, SYGVQD (reference sequence). The V gene lost 10 bases and the J gene lost 8 bases, with 16 bases spanning the gap. This CDR3 contains 12 residues.

The chain has TRBV5-1 and TRBJ2-1; D is possibly TRBD2 (7 bases). CDR3 length: 14 residues. Germline values: CDR1 SGHRS, CDR2 YFSETQ. Trimming left V 4 bases short and J 7 bases short, with 15 bases between. CDR3 coding DNA: TGCGCCAGCAGCAGAGGGGGGGCCGGGAATGAGCAGTTCTTC. Encoded protein: CASSRGGAGNEQFF.

The V gene is TRBV3-1 (or the pseudogene TRBV3-2), the J gene TRBJ2-7; 14 bases are a match to TRBD2. The V gene's germline CDR1 is LGHDT and CDR2 YNNKEL (reference sequence). CDR3 size: 18 residues. The trim removed 2 bases at V and 1 base at J, leaving 7 bases unmatched. The CDR3, as DNA: TGTGCCAGCAGCCAACTCGGGACTAGCGGGAGTCGTTCCTACGAGCAGTACTTC. Its protein product is CASSQLGTSGSRSYEQYF.

The rearrangement links TRBV10-2 to TRBJ1-2; D gene unclear. This CDR3 has 13 residues. V gave up 1 base and J gave up 0 bases, with 3 bases separating them. Germline CDR1 is WSHSY and CDR2 is SAAADI. This chain's CDR3 is CASSEYSNYGYTF. Here the CDR3 DNA reads TGCGCCAGCAGTGAGTACTCTAACTATGGCTACACCTTC.

The chain joins TRBV5-6 to TRBJ2-3; maybe TRBD1 (6 bases). V lost 2 bases to trimming and J lost 6 bases, with 13 bases between them. CDR3 length: 14 amino acids. In germline, CDR1 is SGHDT, CDR2 YYEEEE. The CDR3 reads CASSFHRVSDTQYF. The CDR3 region has the DNA TGTGCCAGCAGCTTTCACAGGGTTTCGGATACGCAGTATTTT.

The chain uses TRBV5-5 and TRBJ2-7; 9 bases agree with TRBD1. CDR1 is SGHKS, CDR2 YYEKEE, per germline (reference sequence). V dropped 4 bases and J dropped 5; count of bases not matched to a gene: 7. The CDR3 is made up of 14 amino acids. The CDR3 reads CASSPGQGRNEQYF. CDR3 nucleotides: TGTGCCAGCAGCCCGGGACAGGGCAGGAACGAGCAGTACTTC.

The V and J genes are TRBV5-4 and TRBJ2-1, with 8 bases fitting TRBD1. With 7 bases clipped from V and 7 bases from J, the junction kept 10 bases outside the gene matches. Germline V gene sequence: CDR1 SGHNT, CDR2 YYREEE (reference sequence). The CDR3 consists of 14 residues. For the CDR3, the DNA is TGTGCCAGCCAGGGAGGACAGGGAAGGAATGAGCAGTTCTTC. This gives the protein CASQGGQGRNEQFF.

V is TRBV18 and J is TRBJ2-7, with D possibly being TRBD2 (7 bases). This CDR3 contains 14 residues. The germline V gene has CDR1 KGHSH and CDR2 LQKENI. Trimming removed 3 bases at V and 8 bases at J, with 17 bases between. CDR3 amino acids: CASSPGRGAGKQYF. CDR3 bases: TGTGCCAGCTCACCCGGTCGGGGGGCCGGCAAGCAGTACTTC.

The gene calls are TRBV11-3 and TRBJ2-2; D is possibly TRBD2 (6 bases). This CDR3 comprises 17 residues. Germline V gene lookup returns CDR1 SGHNT and CDR2 YENEEA. The V and J ends lost 4 bases and 4 bases respectively, with 19 bases between them. The CDR3 region is CASSWTQGLPGTGELFF. DNA of the CDR3: TGTGCCAGCAGCTGGACCCAGGGACTCCCGGGCACCGGGGAGCTGTTTTTT. The full variable domain, completed using reference TRBV11-3 and TRBJ2-2, is EAGVVQSPRYKIIEKKQPVAFWCNPISGHNTLYWYLQNLGQGPELLIRYENEEAVDDSQLPKDRFSAERLKGVDSTLKIQPAELGDSAVYLCASSWTQGLPGTGELFFGEGSRLTVL.

This clone was picked up one time. V gene TRBV18 combines with J gene TRBJ1-1; no firm D call. CDR1 is KGHSH, CDR2 LQKENI, per germline. The CDR3 covers 15 residues. The V end lost 2 bases, the J end lost 0 bases, and 10 bases lay between the germline ends. CDR3 coding DNA: TGTGCCAGCTCACCATCACTTATCGTGAACACTGAAGCTTTCTTT. This codes for CASSPSLIVNTEAFF.

The rearrangement uses TRBV5-4 and TRBJ2-1; TRBD2 aligns across 12 bases. With V trimmed by 4 bases and J by 4 bases, 9 bases remained unmatched. Germline V gives CDR1 SGHNT, CDR2 YYREEE (reference sequence). This CDR3 has 17 residues. DNA of the CDR3: TGTGCCAGCAGCCCCTCTAGCGGGGGGGGCCGGTACAATGAGCAGTTCTTC. Protein product: CASSPSSGGGRYNEQFF.

The V gene is TRBV7-9, the J gene TRBJ2-3; 7 bases align to TRBD2. CDR1 and CDR2 (germline): SEHNR, FQNEAQ (reference sequence). CDR3 size: 16 residues. With 1 base clipped from V and 3 bases from J, the junction kept 7 bases outside the gene matches. CDR3 amino acids: CASSLGAQAGTDTQYF. DNA for the CDR3: TGTGCCAGCAGCTTAGGGGCCCAAGCGGGGACAGATACGCAGTATTTT.

The genes are TRBV7-9 and TRBJ2-5; a weak D match, TRBD2 (5 bases). Germline V CDR1 and CDR2: SEHNR, FQNEAQ (reference sequence). V shed 4 bases and J shed 5 bases, with 20 bases lying between them. The CDR3 runs to 16 residues. DNA of the CDR3: TGTGCCAGCAGCTGGCTGGGAGATCACGGGGTGGAGACCCAGTACTTC. As protein: CASSWLGDHGVETQYF.